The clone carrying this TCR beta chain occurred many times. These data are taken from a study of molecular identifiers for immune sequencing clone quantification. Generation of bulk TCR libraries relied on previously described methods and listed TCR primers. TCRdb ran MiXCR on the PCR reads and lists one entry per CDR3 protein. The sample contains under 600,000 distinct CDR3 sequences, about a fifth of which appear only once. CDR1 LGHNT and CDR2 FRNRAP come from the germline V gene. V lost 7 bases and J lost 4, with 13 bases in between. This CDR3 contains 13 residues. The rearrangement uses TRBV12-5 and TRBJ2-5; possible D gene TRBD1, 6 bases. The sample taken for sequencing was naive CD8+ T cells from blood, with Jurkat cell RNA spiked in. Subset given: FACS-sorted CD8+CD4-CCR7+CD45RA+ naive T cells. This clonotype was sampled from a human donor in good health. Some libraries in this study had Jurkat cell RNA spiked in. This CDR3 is CASAGGQLETQYF. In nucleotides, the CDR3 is TGTGCTAGTGCCGGCGGACAGCTAGAGACCCAGTACTTC. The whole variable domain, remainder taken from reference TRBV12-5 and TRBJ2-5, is DARVTQTPRHKVTEMGQEVTMRCQPILGHNTVFWYRQTMMQGLELLAYFRNRAPLDDSGMPKDRFSAEMPDATLATLKIQPSEPRDSAVYFCASAGGQLETQYFGPGTRLLVL.